This TCR beta chain was identified during a study of blood T cell repertoires in COVID-19. About the research overall: Acute and convalescent COVID-19 samples came from the United States, Italy and Spain. From T cells, B-cell-depleted T cells, or PBMCs came the material, which was cDNA or gDNA.

This clone has just one count. J gave up 5 bases and V 4 bases, and 9 bases lay outside the gene matches. From germline, CDR1 is SGHRS and CDR2 YFSETQ. The CDR3 length is 16 residues. The protocol was immunoSEQ multiplex PCR, while the TCRdb copy is restricted to in-frame clones and leaves out a portion. This table holds approximately 61,000 clones, over 80% found once. The TCR sequence derives from a man in his sixties or seventies with acute or convalescent COVID-19. The chain employs TRBV5-1 and TRBJ2-2; 9 positions agree with TRBD1. The sequencing input was peripheral blood. CDR3 sequence (DNA): TGCGCCAGCAGCAAACAGGGGGCGCTAACTACCGGGGAGCTGTTTTTT. It encodes CASSKQGALTTGELFF.